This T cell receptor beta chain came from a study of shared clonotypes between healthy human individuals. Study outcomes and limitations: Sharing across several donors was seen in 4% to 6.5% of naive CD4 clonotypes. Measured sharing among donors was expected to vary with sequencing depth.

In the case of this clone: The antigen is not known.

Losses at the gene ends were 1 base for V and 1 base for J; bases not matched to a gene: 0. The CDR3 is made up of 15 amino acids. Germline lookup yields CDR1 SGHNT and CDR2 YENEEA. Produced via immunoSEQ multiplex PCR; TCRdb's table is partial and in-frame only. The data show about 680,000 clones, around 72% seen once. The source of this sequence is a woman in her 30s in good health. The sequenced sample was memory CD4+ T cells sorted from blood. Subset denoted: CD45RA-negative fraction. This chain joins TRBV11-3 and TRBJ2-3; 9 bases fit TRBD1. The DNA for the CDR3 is TGTGCCAGCAGCTTAGGGGACAGGGGCACAGATACGCAGTATTTT. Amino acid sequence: CASSLGDRGTDTQYF.